The 19 T cell receptor beta chains below all came from one sample that was sequenced in a study of identical twins. TCRdb re-called the 5' RACE reads with MiXCR, one entry per CDR3 protein. The sample lists under 500,000 distinct CDR3 sequences; roughly 13% were seen once. This same sample was also taken into another study, of yellow fever vaccine responses in identical twins.

Sequenced: CD4+ T cells sorted from blood. Source of these receptors: a woman under 30 in good health.

This clonotype was found a few times. The chain has TRBV9 and TRBJ2-7; tentative D call: TRBD1 (5 bases). The germline gives CDR1 SGDLS, CDR2 YYNGEE. Trimming left V 1 base short and J 3 bases short, with 5 bases between. This CDR3 has 12 residues. This CDR3 is CASSVTGYEQYF. CDR3 coding DNA: TGTGCCAGCAGCGTAACAGGCTACGAGCAGTACTTC.

This chain joins TRBV6-1 and TRBJ2-7; tentatively, D is TRBD1 or TRBD2 (5 bases each). This CDR3 comprises 15 residues. V lost 8 bases and J lost 3, with 20 bases in between. Per the germline V gene, CDR1 is MNHNS and CDR2 is SASEGT. The CDR3 here is CASAPGPLTYYEQYF. CDR3 nucleotide sequence: TGTGCCAGCGCCCCGGGGCCACTCACCTACTACGAGCAGTACTTC.

The sample holds many counts of this clonotype. The genes are TRBV7-2 and TRBJ1-2; the D is unclear. The CDR3 has 13 residues. V was cut by 4 bases and J by 8 bases, with 14 bases left in between. Germline assignment: CDR1 SGHTA and CDR2 FQGNSA. The chain's CDR3 is CASSSDAGYGYTF. The CDR3 nucleotides read TGTGCCAGCAGCTCCGATGCGGGGTACGGCTACACCTTC.

J is TRBJ2-5 and V is TRBV7-9, with TRBD2 identical over 8 bases. This CDR3 is built from 16 residues. Germline V gene data show CDR1 as SEHNR and CDR2 as FQNEAQ (reference sequence). V lost 5 bases, J lost 0 bases, and 8 bases stayed unmatched. This CDR3 is CASSALAGSYQETQYF. CDR3 DNA: TGTGCCAGCAGCGCTTTAGCGGGATCGTACCAAGAGACCCAGTACTTC.

This clonotype has only a few counts. DNA for the CDR3: TGTGCCAGCAGCCCCCGAGGACTAGCGGGGGGAAACACCGGGGAGCTGTTTTTT. This sequence encodes CASSPRGLAGGNTGELFF. The chain has TRBV11-2 and TRBJ2-2; 14 bases fit TRBD2. V lost 5 bases to trimming and J lost 2 bases; unmatched junction nucleotides: 7. Germline V CDR1 and CDR2: SGHAT, FQNNGV. There are 18 residues in the CDR3.

V gene TRBV5-1 combines with J gene TRBJ1-1; D not certain. The CDR3 loop spans 14 amino acids. V was cut by 2 bases and J by 0 bases, with 8 bases left in between. The V gene's germline CDR1 is SGHRS and CDR2 YFSETQ. The DNA of the CDR3 is TGCGCCAGCAGCTTAAACGCCCTGAACACTGAAGCTTTCTTT. This encodes CASSLNALNTEAFF.

This clonotype came up many times. In DNA form, the CDR3 reads TGCGCCAGCACCCAGACAGCAAATCGCGATGAGCAGTTCTTC. Translation: CASTQTANRDEQFF. V is TRBV5-1 and J is TRBJ2-1; a possible D gene is TRBD1 (5 bases). Trimming cost V 6 bases and J 8 bases, with 18 bases left between them. Germline-derived CDR1 and CDR2 are SGHRS and YFSETQ. The CDR3 length is 14 residues.

Only a few counts were recorded for this clonotype. The chain employs TRBV4-2 and TRBJ2-3, with D perhaps being TRBD1 or TRBD2 (5 bases each). This CDR3 spans 15 amino acids. V was shortened by 8 bases and J by 4 bases, with 19 bases between the two germline ends. Germline V gives CDR1 LGHNA, CDR2 YNFKEQ. CDR3: CASAGAARSADTQYF. In nucleotides, the CDR3 is TGTGCCAGCGCCGGGGCCGCCAGGAGCGCAGATACGCAGTATTTT.

The gene calls are TRBV12-3 or TRBV12-4 and TRBJ1-1; TRBD1 agrees at 9 bases. Trimming took 6 bases from V and 3 from J; bases not matched to a gene: 5. The CDR3 runs to 14 residues. CDR3 sequence reads: CASRGDRGYTEAFF. The CDR3 DNA reads TGTGCCAGCAGGGGCGACAGGGGGTACACTGAAGCTTTCTTT.

This clonotype was seen a few times. The chain couples TRBV6-4 to TRBJ2-1, with D unresolved. Germline V gives CDR1 MRHNA, CDR2 SNTAGT. The CDR3 length is 11 residues. V dropped 5 bases and J dropped 10 bases, with 9 bases sitting between them. In DNA form, the CDR3 reads TGTGCCAGCAGTATCAAGAAGGAGCAGTTCTTC. As protein: CASSIKKEQFF.

This clonotype was picked up one time. CDR3 residues: CASSTGGQLAYEQYF. DNA of the CDR3: TGTGCCAGTAGCACCGGGGGACAGCTGGCGTACGAGCAGTACTTC. J is TRBJ2-7 and V is TRBV19; a possible D gene is TRBD1 (7 bases). V lost 6 bases and J 4 bases, leaving 19 bases between the germline ends. This CDR3 has 15 residues. In germline, CDR1 is LNHDA, CDR2 SQIVND (reference sequence).

In this sample, this clonotype turned up once. The J gene is TRBJ1-2, the V gene TRBV28; D unclear. This CDR3 region has 12 residues. The V end was cut by 8 bases, the J end by 7 bases, with 14 bases between. Germline values: CDR1 MDHEN, CDR2 SYDVKM. CDR3 sequence reads: CASERRFSGYTF. The CDR3 coding sequence is TGTGCCAGCGAGCGGAGATTTTCTGGCTACACCTTC.

The table lists this clonotype with many counts. This chain connects TRBV3-1 to TRBJ1-2; TRBD1 matches at 8 bases. Germline assignment: CDR1 LGHDT and CDR2 YNNKEL (reference sequence). CDR3 length equals 14 residues. The V gene end was trimmed by 3 bases and the J gene end by 6 bases; junction bases not matched to a gene: 6. The CDR3 protein is CASSQIQGENGYTF. In DNA form, the CDR3 reads TGTGCCAGCAGCCAGATACAGGGGGAGAATGGCTACACCTTC.

V usage is TRBV7-2 and J usage is TRBJ1-1, with D perhaps TRBD1 (5 bases). Trimming took off 2 bases at V and 4 bases at J, with 11 bases between the two ends. CDR3 length: 14 amino acids. From germline, CDR1 is SGHTA and CDR2 FQGNSA. The CDR3 here is CASSLRGSGTEAFF. The CDR3 DNA follows: TGTGCCAGCAGCTTAAGGGGCAGCGGCACTGAAGCTTTCTTT.

This clonotype was recorded many times. The chain links TRBV4-3 to TRBJ1-4, with 7 bases aligning to TRBD1. CDR3 length: 18 amino acids. The ends lost 1 base at V and 0 bases at J; junction bases unmatched: 8. CDR1 is LGHNA, CDR2 YSLEER, per germline. The CDR3 here is CASSQGKGTATTNEKLFF. As DNA, the CDR3 is TGCGCCAGCAGCCAAGGGAAAGGGACAGCTACAACTAATGAAAAACTGTTTTTT.

The chain is built from TRBV18 and TRBJ2-7; 7 bases are shared with TRBD1. The CDR3 spans 12 residues. Per germline, CDR1 KGHSH and CDR2 LQKENI. CDR3 DNA: TGTGCGACCAGGGGGATGTCCTACGAGCAGTACTTC. Amino acids: CATRGMSYEQYF.

The CDR3 nucleotides read TGTGCCAGCACTGTGGGACAGAAGAGGCAGTACTTC. Amino acids: CASTVGQKRQYF. The chain carries TRBV2 and TRBJ2-7; 7 nucleotides match TRBD1. The CDR3 extends over 12 amino acids. The V gene end was trimmed by 7 bases and the J gene end by 9 bases; junction bases not matched to a gene: 9. The V gene's germline CDR1 is SNHLY and CDR2 FYNNEI.

The rearrangement uses TRBV5-1 and TRBJ2-5, with D tentatively TRBD2 (6 bases). Per germline, CDR1 SGHRS and CDR2 YFSETQ. The germline V and J ends were trimmed by 5 bases and 2 bases, with 22 bases remaining between them. The CDR3 loop spans 17 amino acids. The CDR3 DNA is TGCGCCAGCAGTTCGGGACTCACGACTGGGGGACAAGAGACCCAGTACTTC. As protein: CASSSGLTTGGQETQYF.

The chain combines TRBV5-1 with TRBJ1-1; TRBD1 matches 11 bases. CDR3 length: 15 residues. Germline-derived CDR1 and CDR2 are SGHRS and YFSETQ. The junction had 6 bases not matched to a gene; V was cut back by 4 bases and J by 4 bases. The CDR3, as DNA: TGCGCCAGCAGCCCAACCGGGACAGGGGGCACTGAAGCTTTCTTT. Amino acid sequence: CASSPTGTGGTEAFF.